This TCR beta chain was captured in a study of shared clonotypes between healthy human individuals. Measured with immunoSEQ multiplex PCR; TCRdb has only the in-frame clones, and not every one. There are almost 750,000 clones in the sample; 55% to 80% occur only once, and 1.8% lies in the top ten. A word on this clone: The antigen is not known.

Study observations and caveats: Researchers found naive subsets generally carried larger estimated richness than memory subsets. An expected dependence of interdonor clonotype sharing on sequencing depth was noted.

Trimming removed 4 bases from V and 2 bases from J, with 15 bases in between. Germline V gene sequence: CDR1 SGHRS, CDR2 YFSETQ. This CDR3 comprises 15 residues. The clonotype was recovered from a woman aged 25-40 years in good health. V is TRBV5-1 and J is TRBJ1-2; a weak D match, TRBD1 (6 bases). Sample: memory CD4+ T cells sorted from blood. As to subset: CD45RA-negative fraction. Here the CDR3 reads CASSEYSTGNYGYTF. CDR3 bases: TGCGCCAGCAGCGAGTACTCGACAGGCAACTATGGCTACACCTTC.